Listed here are 12 T cell receptor beta chains from one sample, sequenced in a study of cytomegalovirus exposure and HLA in healthy donors (dated by TCRdb to about 2017). The receptor library was made with the immunoSEQ multiplex PCR assay. The multiplex PCR relied on a mix of 60 forward primers for TCR Vbeta segments and 13 reverse primers for TCR Jbeta segments. This is the immuneACCESS table as TCRdb keeps it, with only in-frame sequences that have V and J called. A part of the clones is gone; compared with another copy, unresolved V genes explain less than half, and the rest is unexplained. For this sample the table gives 150,000 to 200,000 clones, of which roughly 80% were detected only once. The top ten clones comprise roughly 1.9% of the sample. Sequenced sample: PBMCs. Receptor source: a man aged 18 to 35 in good health and CMV-seronegative.

The chain links TRBV6-5 to TRBJ1-5; 11 nucleotides match TRBD1. The germline V gene has CDR1 MNHEY and CDR2 SVGAGI. Trimming cost V 6 bases and J 6 bases; bases outside gene matches: 7. The CDR3 length is 15 residues. This chain's CDR3 is CASSRDRGVGQPQHF. The CDR3 DNA follows: TGTGCCAGCAGCCGGGACAGGGGGGTTGGTCAGCCCCAGCATTTT.

This clone occurred once. This chain joins TRBV12-5 and TRBJ2-7; 7 bases are shared with TRBD1. This CDR3 comprises 17 residues. Unmatched junction bases numbered 10, after V lost 1 base and J lost 1 base. Germline V gives CDR1 LGHNT, CDR2 FRNRAP. This CDR3 is CASGLARDREWSYEQYF. The CDR3 DNA sequence: TGTGCTAGTGGTTTGGCCCGCGACAGGGAATGGTCCTACGAGCAGTACTTC.

The chain employs TRBV6-5 and TRBJ2-3, with D unclear. This CDR3 comprises 16 residues. V lost 0 bases, J lost 1 base, and 11 bases lay in between. The germline V gene has CDR1 MNHEY and CDR2 SVGAGI. The CDR3 protein is CASSYSGITGTDTQYF. CDR3 DNA: TGTGCCAGCAGTTACTCAGGTATAACAGGCACAGATACGCAGTATTTT.

This chain connects TRBV10-3 to TRBJ2-7; possible D gene TRBD2, 6 bases. Germline-derived CDR1 and CDR2 are ENHRY and SYGVKD. The CDR3 spans 13 residues. Between the trimmed V and J ends, which lost 8 bases and 4 bases, there was a span of 15 bases. The DNA for the CDR3 is TGTGCCATCTCCCAACGGGAGACATACGAGCAGTACTTC. It is translated as CAISQRETYEQYF.

The rearrangement uses TRBV7-3 and TRBJ2-1; 7 bases align to TRBD2. Trimming removed 2 bases from V and 3 bases from J; junction bases left unmatched: 7. There are 16 residues in the CDR3. From germline, CDR1 is SGHTA and CDR2 FQGTGA. CDR3 residues: CASSLGGGSGYNEQFF. The CDR3 bases are TGTGCCAGCAGCTTAGGGGGGGGTAGCGGCTACAATGAGCAGTTCTTC. Full variable domain (missing parts from reference TRBV7-3 and TRBJ2-1): GAGVSQTPSNKVTEKGKYVELRCDPISGHTALYWYRQSLGQGPEFLIYFQGTGAADDSGLPNDRFFAVRPEGSVSTLKIQRTERGDSAVYLCASSLGGGSGYNEQFFGPGTRLTVL.

This clone is a singleton in its sample. The rearrangement links TRBV19 to TRBJ2-7, with 10 nucleotides matching TRBD1. Per the germline V gene, CDR1 is LNHDA and CDR2 is SQIVND (reference sequence). Unmatched junction bases numbered 7, after V lost 9 bases and J lost 2 bases. CDR3 size: 14 residues. In nucleotides, the CDR3 is TGTGCCAGCAGATCCGGGACAGGGGCCTACGAGCAGTACTTC. It codes for CASRSGTGAYEQYF.

The chain joins TRBV30 to TRBJ2-3, with 7 positions matching TRBD2. The CDR3 is made up of 15 amino acids. The junction had 7 bases not matched to a gene; V was cut back by 0 bases and J by 4 bases. Looked up from germline, CDR1 is GTSNPN and CDR2 is SVGIG (reference sequence). The CDR3 nucleotides are TGTGCCTGGAGTGTACGGGGGGATTGGGCAGATACGCAGTATTTT. Translated: CAWSVRGDWADTQYF. Full variable domain (outside the CDR3, taken from reference TRBV30 and TRBJ2-3): SQTIHQWPATLVQPVGSPLSLECTVEGTSNPNLYWYRQAAGRGLQLLFYSVGIGQISSEVPQNLSASRPQDRQFILSSKKLLLSDSGFYLCAWSVRGDWADTQYFGPGTRLTVL.

The chain links TRBV6-6 to TRBJ2-5; maybe TRBD1 (5 bases). The germline V gene has CDR1 MNHNY and CDR2 SVGAGI (reference sequence). The CDR3 contains 12 residues. Trimming took off 6 bases at V and 7 bases at J, with 12 bases between the two ends. In nucleotides, the CDR3 is TGTGCCAGCAGCCCGAGGCAGGGGACCCAGTACTTC. It translates to CASSPRQGTQYF.

This clone was seen more than once but under ten times. V usage is TRBV7-8 and J usage is TRBJ1-2; 7 nucleotides align to TRBD1. This CDR3 spans 15 amino acids. The germline V gene encodes CDR1 SGHVS and CDR2 FQNEAQ. V gave up 3 bases and J gave up 0 bases; unmatched junction bases: 4. In DNA, the CDR3 is TGTGCCAGCAGCTTGGGGACAGAGGCTAACTATGGCTACACCTTC. The encoded protein is CASSLGTEANYGYTF.

As DNA, the CDR3 is TGTGCCAGCAGTGAATATGCCACAGGCGCTAATGAAAAACTGTTTTTT. Translation gives CASSEYATGANEKLFF. The genes are TRBV25-1 and TRBJ1-4; tentative D call: TRBD1 (5 bases). The V end was cut by 0 bases, the J end by 3 bases, with 11 bases between. Germline V gives CDR1 MGHDK, CDR2 SYGVNS. This CDR3 has 16 amino acids.

This chain connects TRBV7-6 to TRBJ2-1; D may be TRBD2 (6 bases). The germline V gene has CDR1 SGHVS and CDR2 FNYEAQ. Trimming left V 5 bases short and J 6 bases short, with 17 bases between. This CDR3 is 15 amino acids long. CDR3 nucleotide sequence: TGTGCCAGCAGCCTGAGCCGGGCGGAGGGCAATGAGCAGTTCTTC. This sequence encodes CASSLSRAEGNEQFF.

CDR3 sequence reads: CASSSRKGLAGEQYF. The CDR3, as DNA: TGTGCCAGCAGTTCCCGAAAGGGACTAGCGGGGGAGCAGTACTTC. J is TRBJ2-7 and V is TRBV28; 13 bases align to TRBD2. CDR3 length: 15 amino acids. The V gene end was trimmed by 4 bases and the J gene end by 7 bases; junction bases not matched to a gene: 7. Germline lookup yields CDR1 MDHEN and CDR2 SYDVKM.